The clone carrying this T cell receptor (beta chain) was detected only once. Antigen unknown. The table came from immunoSEQ multiplex PCR; TCRdb's copy has only in-frame clones and leaves some out. The sample lists under 90,000 clones, approximately 89% seen once, with approximately 0.22% in the top ten. The sample originates from a study of OX40 agonist ivuxolimab in advanced cancers. Study context: Treatment of patients was with ivuxolimab, an agonistic anti-OX40 (CD134) antibody. Partial responses were achieved by three patients: one hepatocellular carcinoma, two cutaneous melanoma.

Trimming pared 2 bases from V and 3 bases from J, leaving 13 bases between. Germline CDR1 is SGHTA and CDR2 is FQGNSA. CDR3 length: 15 amino acids. Study-wide points: At 0.1 to 3.0 mg/kg, CD4+ and CD8+ blood T cells expanded clonally by week 6.

Exclusion of a patient followed from autoimmune disease history or systemic immunosuppression. The gene calls are TRBV7-2 and TRBJ1-1; D is unclear. The sample consisted of CD4+ or CD8+ T cells sorted from blood, taken in a trial of the OX40 agonist ivuxolimab. The clonotype comes from an adult with an advanced solid tumor such as melanoma, head and neck, liver or kidney cancer. For the CDR3, the DNA is TGTGCCAGCAGCTTACGGCGGCCTAGGGACACTGAAGCTTTCTTT. Encoded protein: CASSLRRPRDTEAFF.